What follows is one T cell receptor (beta chain) and its context. This sample stems from a study of cytomegalovirus exposure and HLA in healthy donors. The CDR3 sequence is 15 residues long. V dropped 0 bases and J dropped 4 bases, with 9 bases sitting between them. The germline V gene encodes CDR1 SGHDN and CDR2 FVKESK. This PCR relied on a set of 60 Vbeta primers and 13 Jbeta primers. Assay: immunoSEQ multiplex PCR; the TCRdb copy retains only in-frame clones and omits some. This repertoire shows around 130,000 clones, around 69% found once; its top ten account for approximately 2.6%. The chain links TRBV14 to TRBJ2-2, with TRBD2 as a possible D gene (6 bases). Sample: PBMCs. This TCR was sampled from a human donor in good health. CDR3 residues: CASSQETSPTGELFF. In DNA form, the CDR3 reads TGTGCCAGCAGCCAAGAAACTAGCCCCACCGGGGAGCTGTTTTTT.